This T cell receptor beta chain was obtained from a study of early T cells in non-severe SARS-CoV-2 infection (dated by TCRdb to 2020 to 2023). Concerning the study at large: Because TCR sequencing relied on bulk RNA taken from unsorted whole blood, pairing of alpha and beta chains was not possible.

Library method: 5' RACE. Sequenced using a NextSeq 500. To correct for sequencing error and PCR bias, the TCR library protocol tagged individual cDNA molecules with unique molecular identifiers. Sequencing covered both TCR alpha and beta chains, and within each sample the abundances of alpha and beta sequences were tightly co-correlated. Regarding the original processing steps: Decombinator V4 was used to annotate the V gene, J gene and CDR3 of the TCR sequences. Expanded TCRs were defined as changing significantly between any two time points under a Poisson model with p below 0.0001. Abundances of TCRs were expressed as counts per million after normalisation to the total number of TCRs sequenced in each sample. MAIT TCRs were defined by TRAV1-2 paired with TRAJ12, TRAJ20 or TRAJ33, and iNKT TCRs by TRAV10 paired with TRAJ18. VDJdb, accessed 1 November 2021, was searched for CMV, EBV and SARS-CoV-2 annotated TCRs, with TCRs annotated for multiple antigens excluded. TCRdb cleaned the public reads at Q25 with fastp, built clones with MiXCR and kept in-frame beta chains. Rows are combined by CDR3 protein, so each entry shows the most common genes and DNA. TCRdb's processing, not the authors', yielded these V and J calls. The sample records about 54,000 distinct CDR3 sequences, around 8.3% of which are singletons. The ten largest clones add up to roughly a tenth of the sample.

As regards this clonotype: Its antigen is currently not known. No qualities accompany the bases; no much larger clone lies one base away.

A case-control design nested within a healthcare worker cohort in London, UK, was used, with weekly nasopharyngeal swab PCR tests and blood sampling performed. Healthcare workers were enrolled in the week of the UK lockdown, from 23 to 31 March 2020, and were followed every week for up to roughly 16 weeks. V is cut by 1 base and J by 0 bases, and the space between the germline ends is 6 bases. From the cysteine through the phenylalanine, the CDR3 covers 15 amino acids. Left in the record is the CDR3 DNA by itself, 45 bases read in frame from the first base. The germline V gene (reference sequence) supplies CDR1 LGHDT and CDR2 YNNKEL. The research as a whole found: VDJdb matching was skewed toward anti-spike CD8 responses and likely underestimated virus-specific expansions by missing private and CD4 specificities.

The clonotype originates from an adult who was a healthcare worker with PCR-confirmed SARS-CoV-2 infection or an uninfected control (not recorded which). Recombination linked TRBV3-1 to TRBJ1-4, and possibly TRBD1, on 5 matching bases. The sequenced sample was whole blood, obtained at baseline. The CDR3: CASSQGDATNEKLFF. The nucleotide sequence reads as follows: TGTGCCAGCAGCCAAGGGGACGCAACTAATGAAAAACTGTTTTTT.